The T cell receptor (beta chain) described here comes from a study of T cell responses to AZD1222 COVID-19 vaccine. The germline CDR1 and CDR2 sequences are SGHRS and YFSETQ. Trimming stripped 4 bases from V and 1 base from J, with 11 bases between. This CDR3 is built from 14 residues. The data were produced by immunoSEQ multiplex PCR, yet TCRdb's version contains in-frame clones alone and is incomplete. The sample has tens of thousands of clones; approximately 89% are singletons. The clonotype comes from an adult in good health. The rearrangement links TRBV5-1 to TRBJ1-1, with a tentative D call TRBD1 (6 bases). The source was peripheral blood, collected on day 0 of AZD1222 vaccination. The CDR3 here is CASSPQGSNTEAFF. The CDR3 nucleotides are TGCGCCAGCAGCCCTCAGGGGTCGAACACTGAAGCTTTCTTT. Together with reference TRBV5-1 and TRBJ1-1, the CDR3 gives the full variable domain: KAGVTQTPRYLIKTRGQQVTLSCSPISGHRSVSWYQQTPGQGLQFLFEYFSETQRNKGNFPGRFSGRQFSNSRSEMNVSTLELGDSALYLCASSPQGSNTEAFFGQGTRLTVV.